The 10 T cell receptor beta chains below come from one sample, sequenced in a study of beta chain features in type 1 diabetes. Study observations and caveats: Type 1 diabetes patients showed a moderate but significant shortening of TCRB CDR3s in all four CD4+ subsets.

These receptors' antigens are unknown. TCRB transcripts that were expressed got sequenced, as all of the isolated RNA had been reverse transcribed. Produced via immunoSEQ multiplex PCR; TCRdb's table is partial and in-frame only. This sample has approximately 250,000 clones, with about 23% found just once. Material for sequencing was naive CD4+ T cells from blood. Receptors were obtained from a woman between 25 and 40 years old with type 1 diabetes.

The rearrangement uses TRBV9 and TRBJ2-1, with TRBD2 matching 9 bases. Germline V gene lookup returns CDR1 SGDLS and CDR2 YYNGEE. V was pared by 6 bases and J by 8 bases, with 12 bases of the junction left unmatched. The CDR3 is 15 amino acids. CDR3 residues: CASTLSGTSIDEQFF. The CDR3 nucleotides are TGTGCCAGCACCTTGAGTGGGACTAGCATCGATGAGCAGTTCTTC.

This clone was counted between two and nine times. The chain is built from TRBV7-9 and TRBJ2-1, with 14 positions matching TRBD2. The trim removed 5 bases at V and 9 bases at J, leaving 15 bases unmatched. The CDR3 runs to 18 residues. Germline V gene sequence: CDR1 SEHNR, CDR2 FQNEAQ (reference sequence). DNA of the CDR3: TGTGCCAGCAGCGCCTCTCTAGGGGGACTAGCGGGAGATGGTGAGCAGTTCTTC. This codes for CASSASLGGLAGDGEQFF.

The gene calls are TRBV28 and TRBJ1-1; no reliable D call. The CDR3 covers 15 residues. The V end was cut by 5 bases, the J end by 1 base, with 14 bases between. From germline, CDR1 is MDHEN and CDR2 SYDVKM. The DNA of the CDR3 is TGTGCCAGCAGTCCCAGCGGACGGTCGAACACTGAAGCTTTCTTT. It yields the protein CASSPSGRSNTEAFF.

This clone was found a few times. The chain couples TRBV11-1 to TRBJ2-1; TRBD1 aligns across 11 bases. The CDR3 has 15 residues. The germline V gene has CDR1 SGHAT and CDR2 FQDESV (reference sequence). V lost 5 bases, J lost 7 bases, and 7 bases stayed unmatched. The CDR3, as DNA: TGTGCCAGCAGCGTTTCCGGGACAGGGGGGAATGAGCAGTTCTTC. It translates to CASSVSGTGGNEQFF.

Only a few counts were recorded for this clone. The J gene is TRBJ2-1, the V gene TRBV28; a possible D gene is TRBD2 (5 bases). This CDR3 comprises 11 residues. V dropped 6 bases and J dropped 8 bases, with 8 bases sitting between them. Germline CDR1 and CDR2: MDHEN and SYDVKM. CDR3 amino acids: CASSPGYEQFF. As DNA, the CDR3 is TGTGCCAGCAGCCCGGGGTATGAGCAGTTCTTC.

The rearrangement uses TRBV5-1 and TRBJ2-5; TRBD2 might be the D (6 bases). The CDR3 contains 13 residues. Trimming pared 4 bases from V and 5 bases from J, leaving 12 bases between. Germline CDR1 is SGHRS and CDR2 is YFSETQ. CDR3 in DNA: TGCGCCAGCAGCCGCGAGGGGAGGGAGACCCAGTACTTC. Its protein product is CASSREGRETQYF. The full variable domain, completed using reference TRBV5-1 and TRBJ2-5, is KAGVTQTPRYLIKTRGQQVTLSCSPISGHRSVSWYQQTPGQGLQFLFEYFSETQRNKGNFPGRFSGRQFSNSRSEMNVSTLELGDSALYLCASSREGRETQYFGPGTRLLVL.

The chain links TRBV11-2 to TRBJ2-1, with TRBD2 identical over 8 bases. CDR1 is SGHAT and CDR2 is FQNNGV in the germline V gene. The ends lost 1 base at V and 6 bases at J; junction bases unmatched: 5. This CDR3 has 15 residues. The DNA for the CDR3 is TGTGCCAGCAGCTTAGCTAGCGGGTTCGGCAATGAGCAGTTCTTC. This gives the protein CASSLASGFGNEQFF.

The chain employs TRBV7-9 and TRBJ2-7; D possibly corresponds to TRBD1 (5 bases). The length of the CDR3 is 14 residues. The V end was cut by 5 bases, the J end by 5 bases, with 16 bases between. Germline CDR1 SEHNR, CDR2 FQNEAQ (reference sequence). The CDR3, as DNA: TGTGCCAGCAGCATAACCGTACAGGCGGACGAGCAGTACTTC. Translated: CASSITVQADEQYF.

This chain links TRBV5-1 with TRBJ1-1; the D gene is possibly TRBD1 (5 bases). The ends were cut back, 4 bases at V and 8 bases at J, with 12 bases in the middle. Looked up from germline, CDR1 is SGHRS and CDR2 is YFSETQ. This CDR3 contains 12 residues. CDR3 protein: CASSPRGEEAFF. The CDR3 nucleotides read TGCGCCAGCAGCCCTCGGGGGGAGGAAGCTTTCTTT.

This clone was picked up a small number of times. As DNA, the CDR3 is TGTGCCAGCCGGACAGGGGCCTCCCGCCAGCCCCAGCATTTT. Translating gives CASRTGASRQPQHF. This chain joins TRBV19 and TRBJ1-5; TRBD1 matches at 9 bases. J was trimmed by 7 bases and V by 9 bases; bases with no gene match: 10. The CDR3 is 14 residues long. Germline values: CDR1 LNHDA, CDR2 SQIVND (reference sequence).